This T cell receptor beta chain was captured in a study of T cells after yellow fever vaccination. Germline CDR1 is LGHNA and CDR2 is YSLEER. The trim removed 3 bases at V and 8 bases at J, leaving 5 bases unmatched. The CDR3 is 15 amino acids. TCRdb called the 5' RACE reads again in MiXCR, with one record for every CDR3 protein. The sample lists some 560,000 distinct CDR3 sequences; less than 20% were seen once. Specimen: PBMCs, collected about 5 days after the first yellow fever vaccination. This TCR came from a man aged 18 to 30 who received the YFV17D yellow fever vaccine. The chain uses TRBV4-3 and TRBJ1-4; 11 bases line up with TRBD1. The DNA of the CDR3 is TGCGCCAGCAGCCAGACGGGGACAGGGGGAGAAAAACTGTTTTTT. Protein sequence: CASSQTGTGGEKLFF.